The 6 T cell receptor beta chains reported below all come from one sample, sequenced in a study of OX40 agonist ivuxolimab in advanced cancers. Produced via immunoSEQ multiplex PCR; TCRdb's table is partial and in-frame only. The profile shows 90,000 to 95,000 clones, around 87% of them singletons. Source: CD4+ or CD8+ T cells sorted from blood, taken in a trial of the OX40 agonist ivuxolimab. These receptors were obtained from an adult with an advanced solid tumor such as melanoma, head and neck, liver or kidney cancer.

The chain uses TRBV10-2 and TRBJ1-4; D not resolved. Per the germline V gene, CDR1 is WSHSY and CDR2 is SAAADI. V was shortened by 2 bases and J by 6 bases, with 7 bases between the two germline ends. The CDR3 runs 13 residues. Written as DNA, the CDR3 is TGCGCCAGCAGTGAGATTATGTATGAAAAACTGTTTTTT. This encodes CASSEIMYEKLFF.

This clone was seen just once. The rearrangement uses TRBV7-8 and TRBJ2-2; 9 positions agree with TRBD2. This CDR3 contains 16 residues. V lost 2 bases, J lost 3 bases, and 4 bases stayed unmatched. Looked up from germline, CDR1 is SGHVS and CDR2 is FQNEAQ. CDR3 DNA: TGTGCCAGCAGCTTAAGGACTAGCGATTACACCGGGGAGCTGTTTTTT. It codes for CASSLRTSDYTGELFF.

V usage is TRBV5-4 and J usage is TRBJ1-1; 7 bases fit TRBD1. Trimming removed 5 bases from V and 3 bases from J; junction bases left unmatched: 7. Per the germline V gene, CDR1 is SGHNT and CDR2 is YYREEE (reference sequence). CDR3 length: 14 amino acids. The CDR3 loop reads CASRATGVYTEAFF. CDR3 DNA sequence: TGTGCCAGCAGAGCTACAGGGGTCTACACTGAAGCTTTCTTT.

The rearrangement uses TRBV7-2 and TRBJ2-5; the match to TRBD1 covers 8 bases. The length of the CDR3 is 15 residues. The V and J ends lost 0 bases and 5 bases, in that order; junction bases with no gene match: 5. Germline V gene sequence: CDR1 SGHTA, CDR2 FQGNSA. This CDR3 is CASSLAGQGLETQYF. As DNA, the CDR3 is TGTGCCAGCAGCTTAGCCGGACAGGGTTTGGAGACCCAGTACTTC. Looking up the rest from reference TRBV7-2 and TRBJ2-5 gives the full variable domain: GAGVSQSPSNKVTEKGKDVELRCDPISGHTALYWYRQSLGQGLEFLIYFQGNSAPDKSGLPSDRFSAERTGGSVSTLTIQRTQQEDSAVYLCASSLAGQGLETQYFGPGTRLLVL.

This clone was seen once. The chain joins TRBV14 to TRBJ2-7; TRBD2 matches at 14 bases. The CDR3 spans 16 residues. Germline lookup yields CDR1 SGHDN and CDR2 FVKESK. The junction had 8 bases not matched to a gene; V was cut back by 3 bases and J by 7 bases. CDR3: CASSHRLAGGSGEQYF. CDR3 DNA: TGTGCCAGCAGCCACAGACTAGCGGGAGGGTCGGGGGAGCAGTACTTC. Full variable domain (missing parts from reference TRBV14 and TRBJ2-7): EAGVTQFPSHSVIEKGQTVTLRCDPISGHDNLYWYRRVMGKEIKFLLHFVKESKQDESGMPNNRFLAERTGGTYSTLKVQPAELEDSGVYFCASSHRLAGGSGEQYFGPGTRLTVT.

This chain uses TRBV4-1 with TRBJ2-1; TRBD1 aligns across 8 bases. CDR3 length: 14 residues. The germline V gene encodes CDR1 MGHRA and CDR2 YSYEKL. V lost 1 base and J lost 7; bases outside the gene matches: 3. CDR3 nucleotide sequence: TGCGCCAGCAGCCAAGTCACAGGGGGAAATGAGCAGTTCTTC. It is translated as CASSQVTGGNEQFF.